Shown below are 5 T cell receptor beta chains from a single sample sequenced in a study of T cells in Graves' hyperthyroidism and ophthalmopathy (dated by TCRdb to 2018 to 2020). The library was obtained by multiplex PCR. This sample was sequenced with an Illumina HiSeq 2000. The TCR beta CDR3 regions were amplified from RNA transcripts. A first-round RT-PCR of the TCR CDR3 used the HTBI primer set with the Qiagen OneStep RT-PCR kit. Starting from the raw public reads, TCRdb applied fastp trimming at Q25, assembled clones with MiXCR and retained in-frame beta chains. Each CDR3 protein gets just one entry, which takes the most common genes and DNA from the rows behind it. The sample records some 300,000 distinct CDR3 sequences, 13% of which are singletons. The top ten constitute roughly 7.5% of the sample. The sample consisted of blood. The receptor source for this set is a young woman with Graves' hyperthyroidism that later progressed to Graves' ophthalmopathy.

As regards this clonotype: With a much larger clone just one base away, this may be a read error. The rearrangement joins TRBV18 to TRBJ1-2; D may be TRBD1 (5 bases). CDR1 and CDR2 from the germline V gene are KGHSH and LQKENI. This CDR3 has 13 residues. Written as DNA, the CDR3 is TGTGCCAGCTCCCCACGGGGGATCGATGGCTACACCTTC. Encoded protein: CASSPRGIDGYTF.

This clonotype was seen many times. The chain employs TRBV24-1 and TRBJ1-4; 7 bases match TRBD1. Looked up from germline, CDR1 is KGHDR and CDR2 is SFDVKD. The CDR3 is 17 residues long. V shed 7 bases and J 8 bases; nucleotides not matched to a gene: 18. CDR3 protein: CATRHFIDRVHGEKLFF. The CDR3 DNA is TGTGCCACCAGGCATTTTATCGACAGGGTACACGGCGAAAAACTGTTTTTT.

The sample holds many counts of this clonotype. The J gene is TRBJ2-3, the V gene TRBV12-3 or TRBV12-4; 8 positions match TRBD1. J gave up 0 bases and V 6 bases, and 14 bases lay outside the gene matches. The CDR3 consists of 18 residues. The CDR3 coding sequence is TGTGCCAGCAGAAAGACAGGGGCCAACTCACTGAGCACAGATACGCAGTATTTT. Translated, it gives CASRKTGANSLSTDTQYF.

In its sample, this clonotype was seen many times. This chain connects TRBV20-1 to TRBJ2-1; TRBD1 or TRBD2 may be the D gene (5 bases each). Germline V gene sequence: CDR1 DFQATT, CDR2 SNEGSKA (reference sequence). Trimming took 6 bases from V and 4 from J, leaving 31 bases between them. The CDR3 extends over 19 amino acids. The CDR3 protein is CSALRGTDHYSSKYNEQFF. CDR3 coding DNA: TGCAGTGCCCTCCGAGGGACGGACCATTACTCTAGCAAGTACAATGAGCAGTTCTTC.

This clonotype was seen ten or more times. The V and J genes are TRBV7-8 and TRBJ2-3; D gene uncertain. Trimming cost V 5 bases and J 6 bases, with 12 bases left between them. CDR1 and CDR2 (germline): SGHVS, FQNEAQ. The CDR3 spans 13 residues. The CDR3 sequence: CASSPMLEDTQYF. The DNA of the CDR3 is TGTGCCAGCAGCCCAATGTTAGAGGATACGCAGTATTTT. The full variable domain, its missing parts supplied by reference TRBV7-8 and TRBJ2-3, is GAGVSQSPRYKVAKRGQDVALRCDPISGHVSLFWYQQALGQGPEFLTYFQNEAQLDKSGLPSDRFFAERPEGSVSTLKIQRTQQEDSAVYLCASSPMLEDTQYFGPGTRLTVL.